This T cell receptor beta chain appears in the sequencing data of a study of blood T cells in healthy people across ages. V was clipped by 3 bases and J by 7 bases, with 15 bases between them. CDR3 length equals 13 residues. Germline CDR1 DFQATT, CDR2 SNEGSKA (reference sequence). A second about 6 to 11 cycle PCR used barcoded and J-beta primers. Each CDR3 protein is one row after TCRdb ran MiXCR on the 5' RACE reads. The sample carries roughly 1,800,000 distinct CDR3 sequences, around 48% recorded once. The genes are TRBV20-1 and TRBJ2-5, with D possibly called TRBD1 or TRBD2 (5 bases each). The specimen was blood. This TCR came from a woman between 35 and 50 years old in good health. Here the CDR3 reads CSASFRERGTQYF. The DNA for the CDR3 is TGCAGTGCTAGTTTCAGGGAACGGGGGACCCAGTACTTC.